This record concerns one TCR beta chain sequence. CD25-based Treg depletion was applied to purified naive CD4+ T cells. CDR3 length: 19 amino acids. The germline V gene has CDR1 MDHEN and CDR2 SYDVKM. Trimming removed 5 bases from V and 0 bases from J; junction bases left unmatched: 7. Each CDR3 protein gets one entry after TCRdb re-called the 5' RACE reads with MiXCR. This table has about 60,000 distinct CDR3 sequences, nearly 30% appearing once. This chain uses TRBV28 with TRBJ2-6, with 13 bases aligning to TRBD2. The specimen sequenced was tumor-infiltrating naive CD4+ T cells sorted from the breast tumor. Subset of the sample: naive CD4+ T cells, CD4+CD45RA+CD25-. The TCR was taken from a female donor with breast cancer. CDR3: CASSPRLAGGLSGANVLTF. The CDR3 nucleotides read TGTGCCAGCAGTCCCCGACTAGCGGGAGGCCTCTCTGGGGCCAACGTCCTGACTTTC.